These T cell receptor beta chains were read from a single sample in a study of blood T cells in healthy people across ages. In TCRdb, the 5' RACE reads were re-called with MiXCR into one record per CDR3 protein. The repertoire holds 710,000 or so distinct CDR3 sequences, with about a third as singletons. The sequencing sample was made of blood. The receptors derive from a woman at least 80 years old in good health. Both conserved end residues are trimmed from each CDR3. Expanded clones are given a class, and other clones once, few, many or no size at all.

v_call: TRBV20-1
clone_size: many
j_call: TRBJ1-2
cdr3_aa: SARDRVRATGYT

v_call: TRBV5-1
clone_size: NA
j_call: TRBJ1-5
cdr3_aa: ASSVGGNQPQH

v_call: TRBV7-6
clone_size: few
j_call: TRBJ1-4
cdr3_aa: ASSLNAGGSGEKLF

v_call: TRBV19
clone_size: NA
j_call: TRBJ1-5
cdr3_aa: ASRNSGSSNQPQH

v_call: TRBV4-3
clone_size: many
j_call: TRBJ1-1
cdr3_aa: ASSQDGGLSEAF

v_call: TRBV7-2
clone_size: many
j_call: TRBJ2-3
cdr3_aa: ASSRASGGRTTDTQY

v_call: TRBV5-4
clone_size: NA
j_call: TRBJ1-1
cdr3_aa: ASSLGVDETMNTEAF

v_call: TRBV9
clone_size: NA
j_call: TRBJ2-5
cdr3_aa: ASSGSGGLGNEQY

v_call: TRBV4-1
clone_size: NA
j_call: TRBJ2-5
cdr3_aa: ASSQVASRGPPETQY

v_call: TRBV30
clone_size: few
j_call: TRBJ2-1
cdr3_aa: AWSLPGGSSYNEQF

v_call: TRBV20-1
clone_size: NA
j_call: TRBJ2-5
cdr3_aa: SVRDTFLGGPGQGQETQY

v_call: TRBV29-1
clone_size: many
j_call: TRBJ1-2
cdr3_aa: SAVVLQASRDYT

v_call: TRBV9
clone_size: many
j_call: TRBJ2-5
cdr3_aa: ASAGQAWGEQY

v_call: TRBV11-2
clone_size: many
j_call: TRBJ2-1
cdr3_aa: ASSLAAVGFEQF

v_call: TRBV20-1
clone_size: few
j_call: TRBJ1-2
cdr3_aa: SVREAGGTDYGYT

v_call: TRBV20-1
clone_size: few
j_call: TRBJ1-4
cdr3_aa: SARDNRGEKLF

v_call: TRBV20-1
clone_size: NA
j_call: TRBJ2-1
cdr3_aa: SATGTGPNEQF

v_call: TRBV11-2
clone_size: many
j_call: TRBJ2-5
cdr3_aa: ASSYGTSGGEYETQY

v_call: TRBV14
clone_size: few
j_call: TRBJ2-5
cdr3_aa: ASSQEWFSANQETQY

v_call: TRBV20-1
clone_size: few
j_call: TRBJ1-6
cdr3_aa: SARGGRSYNSPLH

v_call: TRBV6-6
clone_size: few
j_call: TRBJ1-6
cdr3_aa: ASSYSGGGYNSPPH

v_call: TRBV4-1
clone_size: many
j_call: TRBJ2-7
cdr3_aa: ASSLREGSGGGRAYEQY

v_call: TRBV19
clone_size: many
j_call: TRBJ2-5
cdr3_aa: ASMTSGGYQETQY

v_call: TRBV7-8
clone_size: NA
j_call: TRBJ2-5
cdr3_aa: VSSLEGWETQY

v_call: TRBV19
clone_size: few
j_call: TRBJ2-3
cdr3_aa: ASSGPQGRRDTQY

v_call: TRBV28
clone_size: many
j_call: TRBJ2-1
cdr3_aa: ASSEPGPGGNEQF

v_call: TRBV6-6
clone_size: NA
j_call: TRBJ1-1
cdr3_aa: ASSYPDRDEAF

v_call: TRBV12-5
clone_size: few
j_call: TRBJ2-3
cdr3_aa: ASGSGQEATDTQY

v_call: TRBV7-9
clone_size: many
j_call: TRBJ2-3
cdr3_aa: ASSLVRPPSTDTQY

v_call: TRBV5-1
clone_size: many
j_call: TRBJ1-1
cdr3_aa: ASSSSTGPNTEAF

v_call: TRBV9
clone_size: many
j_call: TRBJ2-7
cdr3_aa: ASSVGEGQGTYEQY

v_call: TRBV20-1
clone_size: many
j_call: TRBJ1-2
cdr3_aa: SAKPGQTNYGYT

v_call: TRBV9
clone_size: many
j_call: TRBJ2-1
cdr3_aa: ASSSQGTGEQF

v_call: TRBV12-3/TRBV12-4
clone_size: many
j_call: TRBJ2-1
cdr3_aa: ASGTEYNEQF

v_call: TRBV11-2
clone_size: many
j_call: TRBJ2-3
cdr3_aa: ASSSLSGRGDTQY

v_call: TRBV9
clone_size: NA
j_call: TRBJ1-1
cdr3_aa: ASSVATNRANTEAF

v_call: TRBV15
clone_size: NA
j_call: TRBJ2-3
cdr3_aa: ATSYLRGITDTQY

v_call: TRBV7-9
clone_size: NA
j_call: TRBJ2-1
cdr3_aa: ASSFRAGVTRGNEQF

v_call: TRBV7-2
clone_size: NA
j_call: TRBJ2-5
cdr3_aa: ASSWGGGTETQY

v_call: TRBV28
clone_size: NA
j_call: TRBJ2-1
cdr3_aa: ASSRYQTGVPEQF

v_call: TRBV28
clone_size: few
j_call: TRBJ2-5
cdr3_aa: ASSFPNQETQY

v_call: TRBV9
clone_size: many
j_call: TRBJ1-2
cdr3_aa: ASSGDRGYT

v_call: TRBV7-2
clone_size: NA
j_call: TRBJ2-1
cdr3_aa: ASSSKGLTGYGEQF

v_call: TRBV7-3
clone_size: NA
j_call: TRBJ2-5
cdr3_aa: ASSLWAGETQY

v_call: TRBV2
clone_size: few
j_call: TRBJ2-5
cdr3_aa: ASSTTGASQETQY

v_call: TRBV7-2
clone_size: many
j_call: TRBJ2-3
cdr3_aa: ASSPSSGREAQY

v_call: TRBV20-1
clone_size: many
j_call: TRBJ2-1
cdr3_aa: SARPDRPYNEQF

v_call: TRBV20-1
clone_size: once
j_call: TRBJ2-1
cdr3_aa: SAPRARGRDNEQF

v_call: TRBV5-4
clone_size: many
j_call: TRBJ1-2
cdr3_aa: ASSLRQSYGYT

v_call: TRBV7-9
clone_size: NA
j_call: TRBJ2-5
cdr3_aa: ASSRTGTPQETQY

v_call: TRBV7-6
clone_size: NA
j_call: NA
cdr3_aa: ASSETGTSGETQY

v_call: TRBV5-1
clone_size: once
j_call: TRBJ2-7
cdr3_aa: ASGEESSYEQY

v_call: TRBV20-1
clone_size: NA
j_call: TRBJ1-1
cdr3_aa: SASVGGAEAF

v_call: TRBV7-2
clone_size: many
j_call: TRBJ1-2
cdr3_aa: ASSLASRGHNGYT

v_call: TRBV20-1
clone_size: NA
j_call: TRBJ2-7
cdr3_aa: SARKYNEQY

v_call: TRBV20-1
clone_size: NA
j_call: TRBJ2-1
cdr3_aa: SARVIAGPREQF

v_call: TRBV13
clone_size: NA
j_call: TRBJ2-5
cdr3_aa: ASSLSPSDRNQETQY